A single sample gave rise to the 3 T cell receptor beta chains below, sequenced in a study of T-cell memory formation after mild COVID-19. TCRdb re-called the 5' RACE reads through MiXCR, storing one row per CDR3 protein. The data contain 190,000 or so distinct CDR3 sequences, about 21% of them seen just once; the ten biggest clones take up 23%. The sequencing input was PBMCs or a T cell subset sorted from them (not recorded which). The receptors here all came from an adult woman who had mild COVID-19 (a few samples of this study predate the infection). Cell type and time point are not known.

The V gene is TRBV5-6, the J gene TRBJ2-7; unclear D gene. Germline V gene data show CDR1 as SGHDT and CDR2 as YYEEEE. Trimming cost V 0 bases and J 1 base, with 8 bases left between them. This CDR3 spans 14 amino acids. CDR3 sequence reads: CASSLGELSYEQYF. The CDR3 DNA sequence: TGTGCCAGCAGCTTGGGGGAACTATCCTACGAGCAGTACTTC.

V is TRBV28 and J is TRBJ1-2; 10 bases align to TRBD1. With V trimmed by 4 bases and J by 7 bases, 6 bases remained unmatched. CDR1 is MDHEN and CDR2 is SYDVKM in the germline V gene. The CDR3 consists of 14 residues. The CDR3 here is CASSWGQGLSGYTF. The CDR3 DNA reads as TGTGCCAGCAGTTGGGGACAGGGGTTGTCTGGCTACACCTTC.

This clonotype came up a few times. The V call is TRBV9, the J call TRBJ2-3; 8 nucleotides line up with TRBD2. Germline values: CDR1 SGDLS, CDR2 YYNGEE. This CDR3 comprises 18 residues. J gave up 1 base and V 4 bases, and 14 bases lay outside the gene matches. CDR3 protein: CASSLTGRLAGGTDTQYF. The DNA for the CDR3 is TGTGCCAGCAGCCTCACAGGACGTCTAGCGGGTGGCACAGATACGCAGTATTTT.